This TCR beta chain was captured in a study of blood T cell repertoires in COVID-19. Overall study: The United States, Italy and Spain supplied acute and convalescent COVID-19 samples. The analysed material was cDNA or gDNA that came from T cells, B-cell-depleted T cells, or PBMCs.

Authors' methods: How many nucleated cells were present was estimated from reference gene primer amplification. Here immunoSEQ multiplex PCR was the method, and the copy in TCRdb shows in-frame clones only, minus some. V and J calls and clone size are copied from that table; D and trimming were computed from the DNA. Of fewer than 200,000 clones in the sample, 87% were seen once. This CDR3 is 15 amino acids long. Trimming left V 2 bases short and J 0 bases short, with 11 bases between. Germline CDR1 reads GTSNPN; CDR2 reads SVGIG (reference sequence). The specimen sequenced was peripheral blood. The sequence was collected from a woman in her forties or fifties with acute or convalescent COVID-19. The V gene is TRBV30, the J gene TRBJ1-5, with a possible D match to TRBD1 (5 bases). CDR3 loop: CAWSRGPYSNQPQHF. CDR3 coding DNA: TGTGCCTGGAGTAGGGGTCCGTATAGCAATCAGCCCCAGCATTTT.